The rows below give T cell receptor beta chains drawn from one sample of a study of blood T cell repertoires in COVID-19. Clones were sequenced by immunoSEQ multiplex PCR, and TCRdb holds only the in-frame ones, with some missing. The table records roughly 160,000 clones, 84% of them present only once. The source material was peripheral blood. These receptors all come from a man aged 18 to 30 with active or convalescent COVID-19. Both conserved end residues are part of each CDR3. A D gene is named only where the DNA matches it firmly. A row's size may be missing; if present it is once, few, many or a size class.

V gene	D gene	J gene	clone size	CDR3 DNA	CDR3 protein
TRBV6-5	TRBD2	TRBJ2-1	-	TGTGCCAGCAGGACTAGCGGATACAATGAGCAGTTCTTC	CASRTSGYNEQFF
TRBV12-5	-	TRBJ1-1	-	TGTGCTAGTGGTTCATGGCACACTGAAGCTTTCTTT	CASGSWHTEAFF
TRBV7-9	-	TRBJ2-7	-	TGTGCCAGCAGCTTAAATTATGCCGGGGGCGAGCAGTACTTC	CASSLNYAGGEQYF
TRBV7-9	-	TRBJ2-3	-	TGTGCCAGCAGCTTAGGGTACGGAGATACGCAGTATTTT	CASSLGYGDTQYF
TRBV19	TRBD1	TRBJ2-5	-	TGTGCCAGTAGTATAGGAGGGACAGGGGGCCAGGAGACCCAGTACTTC	CASSIGGTGGQETQYF
TRBV10-1	TRBD2	TRBJ2-1	-	TGCGCCAGCAGTGAGTCCCCTAGCGGGGTTGAGCAGTTCTTC	CASSESPSGVEQFF
TRBV6-6	-	TRBJ1-5	-	TGTGCCAGCAGTTACAGTCAGGTCGATCAGCCCCAGCATTTT	CASSYSQVDQPQHF
TRBV5-1	-	TRBJ2-5	-	TGCGCCAGCAGCTCATCAAAGGCGGGTCGAGAGACCCAGTACTTC	CASSSSKAGRETQYF
TRBV11-1	-	TRBJ1-4	-	TGTGCCAGCAGCTCCGACACAACAACTAATGAAAAACTGTTTTTT	CASSSDTTTNEKLFF
TRBV11-3	-	TRBJ2-1	-	TGTGCCAGCAGCTTAGATCTAGGCGGCGGGACCAGCTCCTACAATGAGCAGTTCTTC	CASSLDLGGGTSSYNEQFF
TRBV11-3	TRBD2	TRBJ2-3	-	TGTGCCAGCAGCTTAGATGCCCCCCTAAGCGGGAATAGCACAGATACGCAGTATTTT	CASSLDAPLSGNSTDTQYF
TRBV7-3	TRBD2	TRBJ2-5	-	TGTGCCAGCAGCTTGACTAGCGCGAGACAAGAGACCCAGTACTTC	CASSLTSARQETQYF
TRBV6-2/TRBV6-3	-	TRBJ2-7	-	TGTGCCAGCAGCTGGACTGTAAACTACGAGCAGTACTTC	CASSWTVNYEQYF
TRBV12-5	-	TRBJ2-5	once	TGTGCTAGTGGTTTGGTACCTGACGGCAGGGTAAAGTACCAAGAGACCCAGTACTTC	CASGLVPDGRVKYQETQYF
TRBV28	TRBD1	TRBJ1-5	-	TGTGCCAGCAGTTTTCGGGGACAGGGGGCGTTTAGTCAGCCCCAGCATTTT	CASSFRGQGAFSQPQHF
TRBV5-1	TRBD1	TRBJ2-2	-	TGCGCCAGCAGCGAACCCCGGGACAGGGCGGCCGGGGAGCTGTTTTTT	CASSEPRDRAAGELFF
TRBV28	TRBD1	TRBJ2-7	-	TGTGCCAGCAGAGTTGACAGGGGCCGATCAGCCGAGCAGTACTTC	CASRVDRGRSAEQYF
TRBV11-2	-	TRBJ2-6	-	TGTGCCAGCAGCGAGCATACAGGGAACGGGGCCAACGTCCTGACTTTC	CASSEHTGNGANVLTF
TRBV11-3	TRBD1	TRBJ2-2	-	TGTGCCAGCAGTTCCGGGACAGCAATGAACACCGGGGAGCTGTTTTTT	CASSSGTAMNTGELFF
TRBV27	-	TRBJ2-1	-	TGTGCCAGCAGTTTGGGGGGCTACAATGAGCAGTTCTTC	CASSLGGYNEQFF
TRBV7-6	TRBD1	TRBJ1-1	-	TGTGCCAGCAGCCAAAGCTGGACAGGGCTAACTGAAGCTTTCTTT	CASSQSWTGLTEAFF
TRBV19	TRBD2	TRBJ2-5	-	TGTGCCAGTAGTATAGGGACTAGGAGGCAAGAGACCCAGTACTTC	CASSIGTRRQETQYF
TRBV5-1	TRBD1	TRBJ2-5	-	TGCGCCAGCAGCCCCGGGACAGATTGGAGAAGCGAGACCCAGTACTTC	CASSPGTDWRSETQYF
TRBV10-3	TRBD1	TRBJ1-2	once	TGTGCCATCAGGGGACAGGGGTATGGCTACACCTTC	CAIRGQGYGYTF
TRBV9	-	TRBJ2-2	-	TGTGCCAGCAGCGTAGAGTCGCGTAGCTCCGGGGAGCTGTTTTTT	CASSVESRSSGELFF
TRBV6-6	-	TRBJ1-2	-	TGTGCCAGCAGTTCGGGTTATGATGGCTACACCTTC	CASSSGYDGYTF
TRBV5-1	TRBD1	TRBJ1-1	once	TGCGCCAGCTCCCGGGACAGCATGAACACTGAAGCTTTCTTT	CASSRDSMNTEAFF
TRBV14	-	TRBJ1-6	-	TGTGCCAGCAGCCAAGATTGGGGCGTTGGGTCACCCCTCCACTTT	CASSQDWGVGSPLHF
TRBV15	TRBD1	TRBJ2-7	-	TGTGCCACCAGCAGGGGGGACAGGGACTACGAGCAGTACTTC	CATSRGDRDYEQYF
TRBV7-6	TRBD2	TRBJ2-4	-	TGTGCCAGCAGCTTAGGAGGGACTAGCGGGAGAGCCATTCAGTACTTC	CASSLGGTSGRAIQYF
TRBV4-2	-	TRBJ2-1	few	TGTGCCAGCAGCCAAGATTTGGCTCAGGGTAGGTACAATGAGCAGTTCTTC	CASSQDLAQGRYNEQFF
TRBV7-9	-	TRBJ1-1	-	TGTGCCAGCAGCTTCTTGAACACTGAAGCTTTCTTT	CASSFLNTEAFF
TRBV4-1	TRBD2	TRBJ2-5	-	TGCGCCAGCAGCCAAGATGGGGAGGGTACAGAGACCCAGTACTTC	CASSQDGEGTETQYF
TRBV7-2	-	TRBJ2-1	once	TGTGCCAGCAGCTTGACGGAGGGGCAGTTCTTC	CASSLTEGQFF
TRBV7-5	-	TRBJ2-5	-	TGTGTCAGAAGCTTAGTGGCGGGGGTCCAGGAGACCCAGTACTTC	CVRSLVAGVQETQYF
TRBV9	TRBD2	TRBJ2-2	-	TGTGCCAGCAGCGTAGGGTTGGGAGGGAGTTATACCGGGGAGCTGTTTTTT	CASSVGLGGSYTGELFF
TRBV6-5	-	TRBJ2-1	few	TGTGCCAGCAGTATACTAGACCAGTTCTGGGGTGAGCAGTTCTTC	CASSILDQFWGEQFF
TRBV21-1	-	TRBJ1-5	-	TGTGCCAGCAGCTATGGAGGGGGACAGGGCTCCTATAGCAATCAGCCCCAGCATTTT	CASSYGGGQGSYSNQPQHF
TRBV18	TRBD1	TRBJ2-3	-	TGTGCCAGCTCACGACCGACAGGGGGCATCACAGATACGCAGTATTTT	CASSRPTGGITDTQYF
TRBV19	TRBD1	TRBJ1-5	few	TGTGCCAGTTCGGGACAGGGGGCCACTTATAGCAATCAGCCCCAGCATTTT	CASSGQGATYSNQPQHF
TRBV30	-	TRBJ1-1	-	TGTGCCTGGAGTCTCCCCGGGTCATCCGGTGAAGCTTTCTTT	CAWSLPGSSGEAFF
TRBV2	TRBD1	TRBJ1-1	once	TGTGCCAGCAGCCATTTCGGACAGGTCAGAAACACTGAAGCTTTCTTT	CASSHFGQVRNTEAFF
TRBV11-2	-	TRBJ1-1	-	TGTGCCAGCAGCTTAGTGGGGCCGGCGAACACTGAAGCTTTCTTT	CASSLVGPANTEAFF
TRBV11-2	TRBD1	TRBJ2-7	-	TGTGCCAGCAGCTTACCAAGGGGCGGACAGGGGTCCTACGAGCAGTACTTC	CASSLPRGGQGSYEQYF
TRBV3-1/TRBV3-2	TRBD1	TRBJ1-1	-	TGTGCCAGCAGCCTTGGGACAGAAGAAGCTTTCTTT	CASSLGTEEAFF
TRBV5-4	-	TRBJ2-5	-	TGTGCCAGCAGCTTGGCCGGTCTAAGGGGAATCGAGACCCAGTACTTC	CASSLAGLRGIETQYF
TRBV19	-	TRBJ1-1	-	TGTGCCAGTAGACACGACAGAAACACTGAAGCTTTCTTT	CASRHDRNTEAFF
TRBV5-6	TRBD1	TRBJ1-5	-	TGTGCCAGCAGCTCCCGACAGGGGGTACAGCCCCAGCATTTT	CASSSRQGVQPQHF
TRBV7-9	-	TRBJ1-2	-	TGTGCCAGCAGCCCCAGGGCCCCGACAGGCTATGGCTACACCTTC	CASSPRAPTGYGYTF
TRBV4-3	-	TRBJ1-1	-	TGCGCCAGCAGCCAAGTATGGGACTCATCGAACACTGAAGCTTTCTTT	CASSQVWDSSNTEAFF
TRBV30	TRBD1	TRBJ2-1	-	TGTGCCTGGAGTACAGGGGAATTCGGCAATGAGCAGTTCTTC	CAWSTGEFGNEQFF